These 7 T cell receptor beta chains were sequenced from one sample in a study of blood T cells in healthy people across ages. The second PCR ran about 6 to 12 cycles with a sample-barcoded 5' primer and J-beta primers. Each CDR3 protein gets one entry after TCRdb re-called the 5' RACE reads with MiXCR. This sample yields over 1,500,000 distinct CDR3 sequences, of which less than 50% are seen a single time; 2% to 2.5% belongs to the top ten. Sequences were obtained from blood. These receptors all come from a middle-aged woman in good health.

V gene TRBV28 combines with J gene TRBJ1-3, with TRBD1 matching 8 bases. This CDR3 is 15 amino acids long. Germline-derived CDR1 and CDR2 are MDHEN and SYDVKM. Trimming at V came to 4 bases and at J to 8 bases, leaving 10 bases not matched to a gene. CDR3 residues: CASSSAGTGRDTIYF. For the CDR3, the DNA is TGTGCCAGCAGTTCGGCCGGGACAGGTCGTGACACCATATATTTT. Combining the CDR3 with reference TRBV28 and TRBJ1-3 gives the whole variable domain DVKVTQSSRYLVKRTGEKVFLECVQDMDHENMFWYRQDPGLGLRLIYFSYDVKMKEKGDIPEGYSVSREKKERFSLILESASTNQTSMYLCASSSAGTGRDTIYFGEGSWLTVV.

There are a few counts of this clonotype. This rearrangement joins TRBV6-6 to TRBJ2-3; 9 nucleotides align to TRBD1. Unmatched junction bases numbered 5, after V lost 6 bases and J lost 4 bases. The CDR3 runs to 14 residues. Germline values: CDR1 MNHNY, CDR2 SVGAGI (reference sequence). CDR3 nucleotides: TGTGCCAGCAGGACAGGGGGGGGATCAGATACGCAGTATTTT. Translation gives CASRTGGGSDTQYF.

The chain is built from TRBV4-2 and TRBJ2-5; no clear D gene. There are 15 residues in the CDR3. The V end lost 0 bases, the J end lost 5 bases, and 13 bases lay between the germline ends. Germline V CDR1 and CDR2: LGHNA, YNFKEQ. The CDR3 sequence is CASSQDTLASETQYF. The CDR3, as DNA: TGTGCCAGCAGCCAAGATACGCTTGCTAGTGAGACCCAGTACTTC.

The sample holds a few counts of this clonotype. V usage is TRBV7-9 and J usage is TRBJ1-2; 7 nucleotides match TRBD1. The V gene end was trimmed by 1 base and the J gene end by 0 bases; junction bases not matched to a gene: 5. Per the germline V gene, CDR1 is SEHNR and CDR2 is FQNEAQ (reference sequence). The CDR3 spans 16 residues. CDR3 in amino acids: CASSLVRDSPNYGYTF. In DNA, the CDR3 is TGTGCCAGCAGCTTAGTTCGGGACAGCCCTAACTATGGCTACACCTTC. Drawing the rest from reference TRBV7-9 and TRBJ1-2, the complete variable domain is DTGVSQNPRHKITKRGQNVTFRCDPISEHNRLYWYRQTLGQGPEFLTYFQNEAQLEKSRLLSDRFSAERPKGSFSTLEIQRTEQGDSAMYLCASSLVRDSPNYGYTFGSGTRLTVV.

This clonotype was detected a few times. The chain uses TRBV24-1 and TRBJ2-1; 10 bases map to TRBD2. Trimming at V came to 9 bases and at J to 2 bases, leaving 3 bases not matched to a gene. The CDR3 totals 14 residues. Germline CDR1 reads KGHDR; CDR2 reads SFDVKD. CDR3 coding DNA: TGTGCCACCGAGCGGGGGGGCGCCTACAATGAGCAGTTCTTC. It encodes CATERGGAYNEQFF.

The gene calls are TRBV5-1 and TRBJ1-5; D gene unclear. Germline CDR1 and CDR2: SGHRS and YFSETQ. The length of the CDR3 is 13 residues. Trimming removed 2 bases from V and 7 bases from J, with 10 bases in between. The CDR3 nucleotides are TGCGCCAGCAGCTTAGAGACGAAGCAGCCCCAGCATTTT. It codes for CASSLETKQPQHF.

The chain is built from TRBV28 and TRBJ2-3; perhaps TRBD2 as D (6 bases). V shed 8 bases and J shed 8 bases, with 17 bases lying between them. The CDR3 is 13 residues long. CDR1 MDHEN and CDR2 SYDVKM come from the germline V gene. DNA for the CDR3: TGTGCCAGCGCCGCGGGACCCGTACGTACGCAGTATTTT. Translation gives CASAAGPVRTQYF.